The next 29 T cell receptor beta chains were all read from a single sample in a study of metastatic and nonmetastatic thyroid tumors. TCRdb re-called clones from the PCR reads using MiXCR. The sample carries 30,000 to 40,000 clones, approximately 20% recorded once. Each patient went into thyroid surgery without having received any treatment. Material: blood. These receptors were taken from a female donor with papillary thyroid cancer or a benign thyroid nodule (not recorded which). Some clones in this sample may be carry-over from other donors' samples.

There are many counts of this clone. The chain recombines TRBV6-1 with TRBJ2-5, with D maybe TRBD2 (5 bases). CDR1 is MNHNS and CDR2 is SASEGT in the germline V gene. Trimming stripped 10 bases from V and 0 bases from J, with 18 bases between. The CDR3 loop spans 15 amino acids. CDR3 residues: CATTQNPGNQETQYF. CDR3 DNA: TGTGCCACCACTCAGAATCCGGGGAACCAAGAGACCCAGTACTTC.

In this sample, this clone is medium-sized. The CDR3: CASSYPGQGRDTQYF. The CDR3 coding sequence is TGTGCCAGCAGTTACCCGGGACAGGGGAGAGATACGCAGTATTTT. The chain joins TRBV6-2 or TRBV6-3 to TRBJ2-3; 10 bases map to TRBD1. After removal of 2 bases from V and 5 bases from J, the junction contained 4 bases not matched to a gene. The length of the CDR3 is 15 residues. Germline values: CDR1 MNHEY, CDR2 SVGEGT.

This clone was counted only a few times. The rearrangement links TRBV29-1 to TRBJ2-5; no clear D. The V end lost 3 bases, the J end lost 1 base, and 6 bases lay between the germline ends. The CDR3 sequence is 12 residues long. Per germline, CDR1 SQVTM and CDR2 ANQGSEA. CDR3 in amino acids: CSVDYGQETQYF. CDR3 sequence (DNA): TGCAGCGTTGACTACGGCCAAGAGACCCAGTACTTC.

This clone has ten or more counts. The chain carries TRBV7-6 and TRBJ2-5; D not certain. Germline CDR1 is SGHVS and CDR2 is FNYEAQ. V dropped 0 bases and J dropped 1 base, with 3 bases sitting between them. There are 13 residues in the CDR3. For the CDR3, the DNA is TGTGCCAGCAGCTTAGCAACCCAAGAGACCCAGTACTTC. It translates to CASSLATQETQYF.

V usage is TRBV20-1 and J usage is TRBJ2-5; 10 nucleotides match TRBD2. The CDR3 is made up of 16 amino acids. J gave up 5 bases and V 1 base, and 10 bases lay outside the gene matches. In germline, CDR1 is DFQATT, CDR2 SNEGSKA (reference sequence). CDR3 coding DNA: TGCAGTGCTAGAGGGGAATTAGCGGGAGGATGGGAGACCCAGTACTTC. It translates to CSARGELAGGWETQYF.

This clone has at least ten counts. This chain uses TRBV6-5 with TRBJ1-2; D is undetermined. The V end lost 0 bases, the J end lost 1 base, and 3 bases lay between the germline ends. The CDR3 spans 13 residues. From germline, CDR1 is MNHEY and CDR2 SVGAGI. The CDR3 DNA sequence: TGTGCCAGCAGTTACTCAGTTAACTATGGCTACACCTTC. The encoded protein is CASSYSVNYGYTF.

In this sample, this clone turned up many times. This chain joins TRBV2 and TRBJ1-4, with D perhaps matching TRBD1 (5 bases). CDR1 is SNHLY, CDR2 FYNNEI, per germline. This CDR3 comprises 16 residues. V dropped 6 bases and J dropped 3 bases, with 17 bases sitting between them. CDR3 amino acids: CASRGAGGFANEKLFF. CDR3 in DNA: TGTGCCAGCAGAGGGGCGGGCGGGTTTGCTAATGAAAAACTGTTTTTT.

The chain has TRBV13 and TRBJ1-1; D unclear. The CDR3 has 19 amino acids. With 5 bases removed from V and 0 bases from J, the gap between germline ends came to 25 bases. Per germline, CDR1 PRHDT and CDR2 FYEKMQ (reference sequence). The DNA for the CDR3 is TGTGCCAGCAGCGTACTCGGGGAAGGTGAAGCCAACATGAACACTGAAGCTTTCTTT. Protein: CASSVLGEGEANMNTEAFF.

Ten or more counts support this clone. This may be a read error: a much more frequent sequence differs by one nucleotide. The V call is TRBV12-3 or TRBV12-4, the J call TRBJ2-7, with D uncertain. The CDR3 is made up of 14 amino acids. V was clipped by 3 bases and J by 2 bases, with 11 bases between them. The DNA of the CDR3 is TGTGCCAGCAGTTTCGGGCAGCCACCCTACGAGCAGTACTTC. This codes for CASSFGQPPYEQYF.

The CDR3 DNA reads as TGTGCCAGTAGTATAGTGGCCACTTCACCCCTCCACTTT. It is translated as CASSIVATSPLHF. J is TRBJ1-6 and V is TRBV19; no definite D call. V was shortened by 1 base and J by 9 bases, with 7 bases between the two germline ends. The CDR3 runs 13 residues. CDR1 LNHDA and CDR2 SQIVND come from the germline V gene (reference sequence).

The J gene is TRBJ1-2, the V gene TRBV30, with a tentative D call TRBD1 (5 bases). Germline V lookup: CDR1 GTSNPN, CDR2 SVGIG (reference sequence). V dropped 4 bases and J dropped 5 bases, with 11 bases sitting between them. CDR3 length: 12 amino acids. CDR3 amino acids: CAWTQGGYGYTF. The DNA of the CDR3 is TGTGCCTGGACTCAGGGTGGTTATGGCTACACCTTC.

The sample holds many counts of this clone. This chain uses TRBV9 with TRBJ2-7; D is uncertain. V lost 2 bases, J lost 3 bases, and 6 bases lay in between. Germline CDR1 and CDR2: SGDLS and YYNGEE. This CDR3 has 12 residues. CDR3 coding DNA: TGTGCCAGCAGCGTTACGGGCTACGAGCAGTACTTC. Its protein is CASSVTGYEQYF.

This clone was seen repeatedly, ten times or more. The V gene is TRBV14, the J gene TRBJ2-5; perhaps TRBD1 as D (5 bases). The CDR3 contains 14 residues. Deletions cut 0 bases from V and 5 bases from J, with 10 bases between. The germline CDR1 and CDR2 sequences are SGHDN and FVKESK. CDR3 in DNA: TGTGCCAGCAGCCAAGAAAGGGGTGGCGAGACCCAGTACTTC. Amino acids: CASSQERGGETQYF.

This clone was detected many times. In DNA, the CDR3 is TGCGCCAGCAGCTTGGCCGGGGTAGGCCTTTACGAAGAGACCCAGTACTTC. This sequence encodes CASSLAGVGLYEETQYF. V usage is TRBV5-1 and J usage is TRBJ2-5; D might be TRBD2 (5 bases). This CDR3 has 17 amino acids. V was trimmed by 0 bases and J by 3 bases, leaving 18 bases between them. Germline assignment: CDR1 SGHRS and CDR2 YFSETQ.

The V call is TRBV24-1, the J call TRBJ2-1; 10 bases agree with TRBD1. V lost 4 bases and J lost 8; bases outside the gene matches: 10. The germline CDR1 and CDR2 sequences are KGHDR and SFDVKD. The CDR3 is 16 residues long. The CDR3 is CATSDAGTGAVDEQFF. CDR3 nucleotide sequence: TGTGCCACCAGTGACGCCGGGACAGGGGCGGTGGATGAGCAGTTCTTC.

On this clone itself: Other DNA sequences in the same sample also yield this CDR3. The DNA for the CDR3 is TGTGCCAGCAGTGAAGCAAACGGGGCCTTCGGGTCTGGGGCCAACGTCCTGACTTTC. Protein product: CASSEANGAFGSGANVLTF. The chain links TRBV2 to TRBJ2-6; perhaps D is TRBD1 or TRBD2 (5 bases each). Germline V gene sequence: CDR1 SNHLY, CDR2 FYNNEI. V lost 0 bases and J 1 base, leaving 16 bases between the germline ends. This CDR3 spans 19 amino acids.

This clone has ten or more counts. The chain combines TRBV6-1 with TRBJ1-1; D remains unclear. Germline V lookup: CDR1 MNHNS, CDR2 SASEGT. The V gene lost 5 bases and the J gene lost 0 bases, with 10 bases spanning the gap. The CDR3 is 14 residues long. The CDR3 nucleotides are TGTGCCAGCAGTCGACGGACGGTGAACACTGAAGCTTTCTTT. Its translation is CASSRRTVNTEAFF.

The chain carries TRBV19 and TRBJ2-7, with D possibly matching TRBD1 (6 bases). Between the trimmed V and J ends, which lost 6 bases and 4 bases, there was a span of 19 bases. Germline V CDR1 and CDR2: LNHDA, SQIVND (reference sequence). This CDR3 comprises 15 residues. CDR3 in amino acids: CASSDHGQSIYEQYF. The CDR3 DNA sequence: TGTGCCAGTAGCGACCACGGACAGTCTATTTACGAGCAGTACTTC.

In the case of this clone: This sample includes further DNA sequences coding for the same CDR3. The chain uses TRBV6-5 and TRBJ1-2; no definite D call. Germline-derived CDR1 and CDR2 are MNHEY and SVGAGI. The CDR3 is 13 residues long. The V end lost 2 bases, the J end lost 1 base, and 5 bases lay between the germline ends. CDR3 bases: TGTGCCAGCAGTTACGGGCTTAACTATGGCTACACCTTC. It codes for CASSYGLNYGYTF.

This clone was seen ten or more times. The chain carries TRBV7-2 and TRBJ2-3; D not resolved. The CDR3 length is 12 residues. V lost 5 bases to trimming and J lost 7 bases, with 10 bases between them. Germline lookup yields CDR1 SGHTA and CDR2 FQGNSA. CDR3 loop: CASSGPTYTQYF. CDR3 bases: TGTGCCAGCAGCGGACCCACCTATACGCAGTATTTT. The entire variable domain, with the rest obtained from reference TRBV7-2 and TRBJ2-3, is as follows: GAGVSQSPSNKVTEKGKDVELRCDPISGHTALYWYRQSLGQGLEFLIYFQGNSAPDKSGLPSDRFSAERTGGSVSTLTIQRTQQEDSAVYLCASSGPTYTQYFGPGTRLTVL.

As to this clone: An end of the junction differs from the germline gene, which may be a read error. The chain carries TRBV11-2 and TRBJ2-1; D is uncertain. CDR1 is SGHAT, CDR2 FQNNGV, per germline. This CDR3 has 15 amino acids. The CDR3, as DNA: TGTGCCAGCAGCTTGGGCGCCAGCTCCTACAATGAGCGGTTCTTC. Translating it yields CASSLGASSYNERFF.

This clone was observed many times. The chain uses TRBV7-2 and TRBJ1-4, with 7 nucleotides matching TRBD1. The germline V gene encodes CDR1 SGHTA and CDR2 FQGNSA. Trimming cost V 5 bases and J 7 bases; bases outside gene matches: 10. The CDR3 is 15 amino acids. The CDR3 spells CASSPQTGLPEKLFF. CDR3 DNA sequence: TGTGCCAGCAGCCCCCAGACAGGGTTGCCTGAAAAACTGTTTTTT.

This clone was recorded at least ten times. This chain uses TRBV9 with TRBJ2-3; no firm D call. Between the trimmed V and J ends, which lost 0 bases and 6 bases, there was a span of 14 bases. The CDR3 runs to 15 residues. The germline V gene has CDR1 SGDLS and CDR2 YYNGEE. The CDR3 nucleotides read TGTGCCAGCAGCGTAGACCCTAGTATAACGGATACGCAGTATTTT. Its protein product is CASSVDPSITDTQYF. Filled out from reference TRBV9 and TRBJ2-3, the complete variable domain reads DSGVTQTPKHLITATGQRVTLRCSPRSGDLSVYWYQQSLDQGLQFLIQYYNGEERAKGNILERFSAQQFPDLHSELNLSSLELGDSALYFCASSVDPSITDTQYFGPGTRLTVL.

This clone is medium-sized (0.01 to 0.1%) within its sample. The chain joins TRBV10-3 to TRBJ2-1; 10 nucleotides line up with TRBD2. CDR1 is ENHRY and CDR2 is SYGVKD in the germline V gene. The CDR3 is 15 residues long. Trimming took 2 bases from V and 3 from J; bases not matched to a gene: 1. Here the CDR3 DNA reads TGTGCCATCAGTGAGCTAGCGGGGGACTACAATGAGCAGTTCTTC. This translates into CAISELAGDYNEQFF.

By frequency in the sample, this clone is medium-sized. The chain uses TRBV19 and TRBJ1-5; the D gene is possibly TRBD1 (6 bases). Deletions cut 10 bases from V and 6 bases from J, with 19 bases between. The CDR3 loop spans 14 amino acids. Looked up from germline, CDR1 is LNHDA and CDR2 is SQIVND (reference sequence). CDR3 protein: CATQGDWGPQPQHF. CDR3 nucleotide sequence: TGTGCCACCCAAGGGGATTGGGGGCCTCAGCCCCAGCATTTT.

The rearrangement joins TRBV15 to TRBJ1-6; 8 positions agree with TRBD1. V dropped 3 bases and J dropped 8; count of bases not matched to a gene: 6. Germline values: CDR1 LNHNV, CDR2 YYDKDF (reference sequence). CDR3 length equals 15 residues. The CDR3 coding sequence is TGTGCCACCAGCAGGAAGGACAGGGTCTATTCACCCCTCCACTTT. This codes for CATSRKDRVYSPLHF.

This clone was detected many times. The genes are TRBV5-4 and TRBJ2-5, with 10 bases matching TRBD2. V lost 4 bases and J lost 0; bases outside the gene matches: 6. Germline values: CDR1 SGHNT, CDR2 YYREEE (reference sequence). The CDR3 sequence is 16 residues long. This CDR3 reads CASSAQLAGYQETQYF. The CDR3 DNA reads as TGTGCCAGCAGCGCGCAACTAGCGGGGTACCAAGAGACCCAGTACTTC. Full variable domain (rest looked up from reference TRBV5-4 and TRBJ2-5): ETGVTQSPTHLIKTRGQQVTLRCSSQSGHNTVSWYQQALGQGPQFIFQYYREEENGRGNFPPRFSGLQFPNYSSELNVNALELDDSALYLCASSAQLAGYQETQYFGPGTRLLVL.

In its sample, this clone was seen many times. V usage is TRBV19 and J usage is TRBJ2-7, with TRBD1 identical over 7 bases. CDR1 and CDR2 (germline): LNHDA, SQIVND (reference sequence). The CDR3 sequence is 15 residues long. V shed 5 bases and J 6 bases; nucleotides not matched to a gene: 13. CDR3 region: CASSPSDRVTFEQYF. CDR3 nucleotide sequence: TGTGCCAGTAGTCCCTCCGACAGGGTAACGTTCGAGCAGTACTTC.

This clone was recorded many times. This chain uses TRBV7-2 with TRBJ2-3; tentatively, D is TRBD2 (6 bases). CDR1 and CDR2 (germline): SGHTA, FQGNSA. V shed 2 bases and J shed 4 bases, with 13 bases lying between them. This CDR3 contains 15 residues. CDR3 in amino acids: CASSLRRGSADTQYF. The CDR3 nucleotides read TGTGCCAGCAGCTTACGGAGGGGCAGCGCAGATACGCAGTATTTT.